This TCR beta chain comes out of a study of blood T cells in healthy people across ages. A second PCR, run for about 6 to 11 cycles, used a sample-barcoded 5' primer plus a J-beta primer mix. Every molecule of cDNA carried a tag from a template-switch adaptor with 12 random nucleotides. TCRdb independently ran MiXCR on the 5' RACE reads; one entry per CDR3 protein. Of some 750,000 distinct CDR3 sequences listed, roughly 20% are singletons. V was clipped by 5 bases and J by 0 bases; unmatched bases: 7. The CDR3 sequence is 17 residues long. Looked up from germline, CDR1 is LNHDA and CDR2 is SQIVND (reference sequence).

The clonotype was recovered from a man aged 65-85 years in good health. Sequenced: blood. The V gene is TRBV19, the J gene TRBJ2-5; 12 bases line up with TRBD2. The CDR3 is CASSFGTSGPYQETQYF. The CDR3, as DNA: TGTGCCAGTAGTTTCGGGACTAGCGGGCCATACCAAGAGACCCAGTACTTC.